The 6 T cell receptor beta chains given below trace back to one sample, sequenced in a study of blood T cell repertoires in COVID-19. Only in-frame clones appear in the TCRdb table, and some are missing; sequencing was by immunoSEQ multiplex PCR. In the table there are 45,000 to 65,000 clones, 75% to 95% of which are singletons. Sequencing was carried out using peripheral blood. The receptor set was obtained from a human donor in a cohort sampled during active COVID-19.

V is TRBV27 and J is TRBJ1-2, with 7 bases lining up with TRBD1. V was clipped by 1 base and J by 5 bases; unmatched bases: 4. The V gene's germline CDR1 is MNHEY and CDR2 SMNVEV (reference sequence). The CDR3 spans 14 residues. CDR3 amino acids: CASSLLGGSYGYTF. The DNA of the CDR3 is TGTGCCAGCAGTTTATTAGGGGGCTCGTATGGCTACACCTTC.

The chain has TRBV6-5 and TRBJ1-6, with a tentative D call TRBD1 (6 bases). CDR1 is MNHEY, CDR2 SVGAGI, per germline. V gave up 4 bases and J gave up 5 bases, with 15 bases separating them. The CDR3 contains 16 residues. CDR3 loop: CASSFLQGGHNSPLHF. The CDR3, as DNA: TGTGCCAGCAGTTTCCTACAGGGAGGGCATAATTCACCCCTCCACTTT.

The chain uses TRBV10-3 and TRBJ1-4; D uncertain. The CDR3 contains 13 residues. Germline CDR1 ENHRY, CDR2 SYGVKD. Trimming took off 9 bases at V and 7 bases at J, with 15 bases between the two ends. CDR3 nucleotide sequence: TGTGCCATACGCCCGCCGTCGGGTGAAAAACTGTTTTTT. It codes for CAIRPPSGEKLFF.

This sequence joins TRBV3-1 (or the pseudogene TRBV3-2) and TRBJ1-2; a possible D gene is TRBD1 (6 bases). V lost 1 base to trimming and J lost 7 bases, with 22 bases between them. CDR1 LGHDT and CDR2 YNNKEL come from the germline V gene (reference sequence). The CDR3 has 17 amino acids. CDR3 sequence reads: CASSQAARGGAYGGYTF. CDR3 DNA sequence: TGTGCCAGCAGCCAAGCTGCACGTGGGGGCGCTTACGGTGGCTACACCTTC.

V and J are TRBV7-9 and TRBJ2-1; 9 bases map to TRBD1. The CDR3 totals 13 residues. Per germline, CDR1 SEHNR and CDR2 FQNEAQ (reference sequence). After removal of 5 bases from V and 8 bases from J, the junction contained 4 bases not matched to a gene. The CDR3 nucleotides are TGTGCCAGCAGCATCGGGACAGGGCATGAGCAGTTCTTC. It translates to CASSIGTGHEQFF.

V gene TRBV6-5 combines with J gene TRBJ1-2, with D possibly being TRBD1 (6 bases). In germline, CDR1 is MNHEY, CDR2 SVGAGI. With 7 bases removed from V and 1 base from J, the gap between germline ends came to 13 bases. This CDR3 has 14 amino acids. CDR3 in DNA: TGTGCCAGCACAAGCCAACAGGGTAACTATGGCTACACCTTC. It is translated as CASTSQQGNYGYTF.